The 10 T cell receptor beta chains in this list originate from one sample, sequenced in a study of neurological immune-mediated disorders. TCRdb ran MiXCR on the 5' RACE reads and lists one entry per CDR3 protein. Here the sample spans 35,000 or so distinct CDR3 sequences, roughly 15% being singletons. Sequencing was performed on PBMCs. These receptors came from a woman aged 45-59 years with HTLV-1-associated myelopathy (HAM/TSP).

The chain is built from TRBV7-2 and TRBJ1-2; D is unresolved. V dropped 1 base and J dropped 10 bases, with 10 bases sitting between them. This CDR3 region has 12 residues. Germline V gives CDR1 SGHTA, CDR2 FQGNSA. The CDR3 spells CASSLGRIYYTF. The CDR3 nucleotides read TGTGCCAGCAGCTTAGGCAGGATATACTACACCTTC.

This clonotype was seen repeatedly, ten times or more. The rearrangement uses TRBV5-1 and TRBJ1-2, with 7 positions matching TRBD1. Germline-derived CDR1 and CDR2 are SGHRS and YFSETQ. This CDR3 has 13 amino acids. The junction had 9 bases not matched to a gene; V was cut back by 7 bases and J by 6 bases. The CDR3 is CASGHDRVDGYTF. CDR3 sequence (DNA): TGCGCCAGCGGCCACGACAGGGTGGATGGCTACACCTTC.

This clonotype was detected ten times or more. J is TRBJ2-7 and V is TRBV20-1; D is uncertain. V shed 2 bases and J shed 2 bases, with 16 bases lying between them. The CDR3 is 15 residues long. Germline CDR1 and CDR2: DFQATT and SNEGSKA (reference sequence). CDR3 residues: CSARSAIQGTYEQYV. CDR3 DNA: TGCAGTGCTAGATCAGCCATCCAAGGTACCTACGAGCAGTACGTC.

This clonotype was found many times. The chain links TRBV6-5 to TRBJ1-1; weak D call: TRBD1 (5 bases). Trimming removed 4 bases at V and 1 base at J, with 13 bases between. Germline V gene lookup returns CDR1 MNHEY and CDR2 SVGAGI. This CDR3 comprises 15 residues. The CDR3 loop reads CASSSAGSGNTEAFF. The DNA of the CDR3 is TGTGCCAGCAGTTCAGCAGGGTCAGGGAACACTGAAGCTTTCTTT.

This clonotype was seen ten or more times. This rearrangement joins TRBV10-3 to TRBJ2-3; possibly TRBD1 for D (6 bases). Germline CDR1 reads ENHRY; CDR2 reads SYGVKD. The CDR3 spans 13 residues. V lost 10 bases to trimming and J lost 0 bases, with 11 bases between them. CDR3 nucleotide sequence: TGTGCCACAAGGACAGCTAGCACAGATACGCAGTATTTT. Protein sequence: CATRTASTDTQYF.

This clonotype was recorded at least ten times. Compared with germline, one end of the junction differs, possibly owing to a read error. V usage is TRBV7-7 and J usage is TRBJ2-3, with D perhaps TRBD1 (5 bases). Germline CDR1 SSHAT, CDR2 FNYEAQ (reference sequence). The CDR3 has 14 residues. In DNA, the CDR3 is TGTGCTAGCAGCTTAAAGGGGCGCCTGGATACGCAGTATTTT. Residues: CASSLKGRLDTQYF.

This clonotype was counted ten times or more. The chain recombines TRBV6-1 with TRBJ1-5, with 8 nucleotides matching TRBD1. The CDR3 length is 15 residues. The germline CDR1 and CDR2 sequences are MNHNS and SASEGT. Trimming removed 6 bases from V and 6 bases from J; junction bases left unmatched: 10. The CDR3 DNA is TGTGCCAGCAGCGATGGACAGGGACTCGCTCAGCCCCAGCATTTT. Its protein is CASSDGQGLAQPQHF.

This clonotype is termed medium-sized. The gene calls are TRBV10-3 and TRBJ2-6; TRBD1 agrees at 12 bases. Looked up from germline, CDR1 is ENHRY and CDR2 is SYGVKD. This CDR3 is 19 amino acids long. V gave up 7 bases and J gave up 2 bases; unmatched junction bases: 12. The CDR3 nucleotides are TGTGCCATCACACCGGGACAGGGGGCTGATAGAACTGGGGCCAACGTCCTGACTTTC. It specifies CAITPGQGADRTGANVLTF.

This clonotype was counted many times. The V and J genes are TRBV3-1 and TRBJ1-4, with unresolved D. Germline V gives CDR1 LGHDT, CDR2 YNNKEL (reference sequence). V gave up 1 base and J gave up 7 bases, with 4 bases separating them. This CDR3 contains 12 residues. In DNA, the CDR3 is TGTGCCAGCAGCCAAGGATTTGAAAAACTGTTTTTT. This translates into CASSQGFEKLFF. The variable domain in full, completed from reference TRBV3-1 and TRBJ1-4, reads DTAVSQTPKYLVTQMGNDKSIKCEQNLGHDTMYWYKQDSKKFLKIMFSYNNKELIINETVPNRFSPKSPDKAHLNLHINSLELGDSAVYFCASSQGFEKLFFGSGTQLSVL.

At least ten counts were recorded for this clonotype. The chain joins TRBV5-6 to TRBJ2-2; TRBD2 might be the D (5 bases). Germline lookup yields CDR1 SGHDT and CDR2 YYEEEE. There are 15 residues in the CDR3. V was trimmed by 1 base and J by 7 bases, leaving 14 bases between them. The CDR3 DNA reads as TGTGCCAGCAGCTTGAGGATTGCTCGGGGCGGGGAGCTGTTTTTT. Amino acids: CASSLRIARGGELFF. Together with reference TRBV5-6 and TRBJ2-2, the CDR3 gives the full variable domain: DAGVTQSPTHLIKTRGQQVTLRCSPKSGHDTVSWYQQALGQGPQFIFQYYEEEERQRGNFPDRFSGHQFPNYSSELNVNALLLGDSALYLCASSLRIARGGELFFGEGSRLTVL.